This T cell receptor (beta chain) derives from a study of persistence of HIV-infected CD4 T cells. The germline V gene has CDR1 SEHNR and CDR2 FQNEAQ (reference sequence). This CDR3 has 15 amino acids. V lost 1 base, J lost 1 base, and 2 bases stayed unmatched. This clone was recorded only once. Its antigen is undetermined. Sequencing used immunoSEQ version 4 in survey mode. TCRdb keeps only in-frame clones here, not all; method: immunoSEQ multiplex PCR. The data show some 30,000 clones, less than 75% seen once. Overlapping HIV-1 Gag 15-mer peptides at 1 ug per peptide per mL were used. CD4+ T cells upregulating both CD40 ligand and CD69 were sorted as responding cells. Anti-CD28/CD49d costimulation, CD40-blocking antibody and enfuvirtide were given to CD8-depleted PBMCs for less than 20 hours.

The chain recombines TRBV7-9 with TRBJ1-2; the match to TRBD1 covers 8 bases. The material sequenced was CD4+ T cells sorted from PBMCs after roughly 20-hour stimulation, taken from a patient who received antiretroviral therapy. This clonotype was obtained from an adult man with HIV who was CMV-seropositive. CDR3 loop: CASSLGQGINYGYTF. The CDR3 DNA follows: TGTGCCAGCAGCTTAGGACAGGGGATTAACTATGGCTACACCTTC.